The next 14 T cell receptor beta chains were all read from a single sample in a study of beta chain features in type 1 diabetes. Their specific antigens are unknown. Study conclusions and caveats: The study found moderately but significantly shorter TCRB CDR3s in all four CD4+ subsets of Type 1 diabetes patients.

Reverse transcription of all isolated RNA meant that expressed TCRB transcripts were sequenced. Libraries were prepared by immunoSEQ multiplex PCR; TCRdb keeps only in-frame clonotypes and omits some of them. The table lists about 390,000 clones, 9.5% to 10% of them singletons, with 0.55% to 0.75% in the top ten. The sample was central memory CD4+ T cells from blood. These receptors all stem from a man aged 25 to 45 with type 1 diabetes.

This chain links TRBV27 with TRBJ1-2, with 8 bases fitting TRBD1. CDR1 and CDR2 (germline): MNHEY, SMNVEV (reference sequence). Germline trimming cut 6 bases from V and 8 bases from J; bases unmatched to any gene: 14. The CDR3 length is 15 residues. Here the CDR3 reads CASRSGQGGRGGYTF. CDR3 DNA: TGTGCCAGCAGGAGCGGACAGGGCGGAAGGGGGGGCTACACCTTC.

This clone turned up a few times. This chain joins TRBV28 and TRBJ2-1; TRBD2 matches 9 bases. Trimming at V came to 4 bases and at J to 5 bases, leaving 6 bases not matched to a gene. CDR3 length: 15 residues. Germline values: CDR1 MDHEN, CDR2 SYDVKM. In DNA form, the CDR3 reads TGTGCCAGCAGTTCCCCTAGCGGGATCAACAATGAGCAGTTCTTC. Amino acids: CASSSPSGINNEQFF.

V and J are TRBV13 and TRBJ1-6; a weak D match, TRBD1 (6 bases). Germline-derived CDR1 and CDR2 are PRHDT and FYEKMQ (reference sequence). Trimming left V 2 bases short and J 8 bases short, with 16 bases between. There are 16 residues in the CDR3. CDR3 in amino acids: CASSLIDRRGYSPLHF. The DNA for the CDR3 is TGTGCCAGCAGCTTAATCGACAGGCGCGGCTATTCACCCCTCCACTTT.

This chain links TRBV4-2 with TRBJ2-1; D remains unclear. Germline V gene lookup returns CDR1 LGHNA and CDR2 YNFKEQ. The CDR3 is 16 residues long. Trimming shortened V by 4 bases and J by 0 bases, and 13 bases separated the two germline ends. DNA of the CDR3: TGTGCCAGCAGCCCTTCCACTGCCATCTCCTACAATGAGCAGTTCTTC. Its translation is CASSPSTAISYNEQFF.

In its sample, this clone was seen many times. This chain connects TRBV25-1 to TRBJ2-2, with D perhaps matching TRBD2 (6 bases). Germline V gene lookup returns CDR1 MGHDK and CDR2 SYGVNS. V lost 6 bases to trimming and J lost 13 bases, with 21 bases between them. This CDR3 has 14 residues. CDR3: CASSAYRGSGWLFF. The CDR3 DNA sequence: TGTGCCAGCAGCGCTTACCGGGGGTCGGGGTGGCTGTTTTTT.

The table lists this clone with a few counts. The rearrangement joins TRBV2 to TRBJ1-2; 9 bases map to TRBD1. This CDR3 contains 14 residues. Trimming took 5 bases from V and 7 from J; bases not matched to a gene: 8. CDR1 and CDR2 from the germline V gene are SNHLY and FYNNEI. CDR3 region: CASSRQGDVGGYTF. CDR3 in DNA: TGTGCCAGCAGTAGACAGGGGGACGTTGGTGGCTACACCTTC.

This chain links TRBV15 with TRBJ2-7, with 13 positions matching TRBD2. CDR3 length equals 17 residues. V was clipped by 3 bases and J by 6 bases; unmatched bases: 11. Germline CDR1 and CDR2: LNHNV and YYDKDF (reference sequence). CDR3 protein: CATSSVILAGGPGEQYF. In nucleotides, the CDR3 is TGTGCCACCAGCAGCGTAATACTAGCGGGAGGGCCGGGCGAGCAGTACTTC. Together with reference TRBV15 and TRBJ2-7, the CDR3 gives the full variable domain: DAMVIQNPRYQVTQFGKPVTLSCSQTLNHNVMYWYQQKSSQAPKLLFHYYDKDFNNEADTPDNFQSRRPNTSFCFLDIRSPGLGDTAMYLCATSSVILAGGPGEQYFGPGTRLTVT.

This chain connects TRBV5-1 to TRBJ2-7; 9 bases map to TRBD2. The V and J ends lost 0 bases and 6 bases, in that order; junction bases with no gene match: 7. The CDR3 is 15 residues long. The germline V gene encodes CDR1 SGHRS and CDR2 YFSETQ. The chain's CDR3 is CASSLAFSREGEQYF. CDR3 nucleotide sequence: TGCGCCAGCAGCTTGGCCTTCTCGCGGGAGGGCGAGCAGTACTTC.

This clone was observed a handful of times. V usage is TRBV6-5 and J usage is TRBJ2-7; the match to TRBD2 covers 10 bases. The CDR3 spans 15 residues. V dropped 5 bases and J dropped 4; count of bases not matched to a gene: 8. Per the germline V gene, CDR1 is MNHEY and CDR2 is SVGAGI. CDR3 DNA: TGTGCCAGCAGTGCTCTAGCGGGAGCTCAATACGAGCAGTACTTC. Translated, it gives CASSALAGAQYEQYF.

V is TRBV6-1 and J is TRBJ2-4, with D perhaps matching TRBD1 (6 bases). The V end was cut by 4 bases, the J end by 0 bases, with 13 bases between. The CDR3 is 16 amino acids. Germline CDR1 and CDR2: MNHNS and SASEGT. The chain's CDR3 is CASSAGANLAKNIQYF. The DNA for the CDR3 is TGTGCCAGCAGTGCAGGGGCAAATCTAGCCAAAAACATTCAGTACTTC.

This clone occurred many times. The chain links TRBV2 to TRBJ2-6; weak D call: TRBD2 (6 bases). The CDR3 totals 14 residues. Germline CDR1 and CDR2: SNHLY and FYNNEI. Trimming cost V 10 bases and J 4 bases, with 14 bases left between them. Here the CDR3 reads CATTGDRGANVLTF. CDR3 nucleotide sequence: TGTGCCACCACGGGGGATCGAGGGGCCAACGTCCTGACTTTC.

CDR3 sequence: CASSADRREGYTF. CDR3 in DNA: TGTGCCAGCAGCGCGGACCGTCGGGAAGGCTACACCTTC. The chain employs TRBV7-2 and TRBJ1-2; D unclear. This CDR3 has 13 amino acids. The germline V gene encodes CDR1 SGHTA and CDR2 FQGNSA. Trimming left V 5 bases short and J 8 bases short, with 15 bases between.

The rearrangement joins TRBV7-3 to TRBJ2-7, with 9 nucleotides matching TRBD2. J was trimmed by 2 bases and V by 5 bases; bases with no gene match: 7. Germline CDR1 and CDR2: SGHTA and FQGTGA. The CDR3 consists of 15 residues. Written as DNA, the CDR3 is TGTGCCAGCAGCATTAGCGGGAGTCTGCCCTACGAGCAGTACTTC. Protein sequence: CASSISGSLPYEQYF.

The CDR3 region has the DNA TGTGCCAGCAGCTTAGGCTCCGGGACAGGGGGCTCTACCTACAATGAGCAGTTCTTC. Amino acid sequence: CASSLGSGTGGSTYNEQFF. This chain joins TRBV11-1 and TRBJ2-1; 12 bases fit TRBD1. With V trimmed by 1 base and J by 2 bases, 9 bases remained unmatched. The germline CDR1 and CDR2 sequences are SGHAT and FQDESV (reference sequence). The CDR3 has 19 residues.